The clone carrying this T cell receptor (beta chain) was seen many times. The data were taken from a study of Graves' ophthalmopathy and Graves' hyperthyroidism. The V and J ends lost 5 bases and 5 bases respectively, with 19 bases between them. The CDR3 extends over 15 amino acids. Scientists amplified the TCR beta CDR3 regions from RNA transcripts. Second-round multiplex PCR followed a first-round RT-PCR using HTBI primers. Using its own MiXCR run on the multiplex PCR reads, TCRdb lists one record per CDR3 protein. The repertoire holds 500,000 to 700,000 distinct CDR3 sequences, with 20% to 25% as singletons.

This clonotype originated in a woman younger than 35 with stable Graves' hyperthyroidism. Some clones in this sample may be carry-over from other donors' samples. This rearrangement joins TRBV12-3 or TRBV12-4 to TRBJ2-7, with D perhaps matching TRBD2 (5 bases). Sequencing was carried out using peripheral blood. CDR3 protein: CASSPSRASLDEQYF. Written as DNA, the CDR3 is TGTGCCAGCAGTCCTAGCCGTGCCAGTCTAGACGAGCAGTACTTC.